The next 25 T cell receptor beta chains were all read from a single sample in a study of CD8 T cells in Susac syndrome. The authors reverse transcribed roughly 0.5 to 1 ug RNA with random hexamers. TCRdb recomputed calls from the immunoSEQ multiplex PCR reads with MiXCR, one row per CDR3 protein. The repertoire holds fewer than 35,000 distinct CDR3 sequences, with about 93% as singletons. The sequencing sample was made of CD8+ T cells from PBMCs. Every receptor here comes from a human donor in good health.

The chain combines TRBV6-1 with TRBJ1-2, with D uncertain. The germline V gene has CDR1 MNHNS and CDR2 SASEGT. This CDR3 is 13 amino acids long. With 1 base removed from V and 14 bases from J, the gap between germline ends came to 17 bases. CDR3 DNA sequence: TGTGCCAGCAGTGAAGACCAACTGAGGGCGGAGACCTTC. Its protein is CASSEDQLRAETF.

V and J are TRBV6-2 or TRBV6-3 and TRBJ1-1, with D unresolved. This CDR3 is 13 amino acids long. The germline CDR1 and CDR2 sequences are MNHEY and SVGEGT. V gave up 2 bases and J gave up 6 bases, with 10 bases separating them. For the CDR3, the DNA is TGTGCCAGCAGTTACCTACCGCGAGCTGAAGCTTTCTTT. Protein sequence: CASSYLPRAEAFF.

J is TRBJ2-3 and V is TRBV19, with a tentative D call TRBD2 (6 bases). The CDR3 covers 13 residues. CDR1 is LNHDA, CDR2 SQIVND, per germline (reference sequence). With 9 bases removed from V and 2 bases from J, the gap between germline ends came to 12 bases. The CDR3 region has the DNA TGTGCCAGCCGGGACTCAAACACAGATACGCAGTATTTT. Translation gives CASRDSNTDTQYF.

This clonotype showed up just once. J is TRBJ1-1 and V is TRBV13; unclear D gene. Germline V lookup: CDR1 PRHDT, CDR2 FYEKMQ (reference sequence). The V end was cut by 5 bases, the J end by 0 bases, with 13 bases between. The CDR3 is 15 residues long. The CDR3: CASSPDGAMNTEAFF. CDR3 nucleotide sequence: TGTGCCAGCAGCCCCGACGGTGCTATGAACACTGAAGCTTTCTTT.

The chain has TRBV20-1 and TRBJ1-1; TRBD1 is a possible D gene (6 bases). V gave up 1 base and J gave up 3 bases, with 6 bases separating them. The CDR3 is made up of 12 amino acids. Germline assignment: CDR1 DFQATT and CDR2 SNEGSKA (reference sequence). The CDR3 sequence is CSARAGDTEAFF. The CDR3 coding sequence is TGCAGTGCTAGAGCAGGGGACACTGAAGCTTTCTTT.

This clonotype was recorded once. The chain has TRBV29-1 and TRBJ2-7; 7 nucleotides match TRBD1. Germline V gene lookup returns CDR1 SQVTM and CDR2 ANQGSEA. The CDR3 is 15 residues long. With 0 bases clipped from V and 2 bases from J, the junction kept 7 bases outside the gene matches. Written as DNA, the CDR3 is TGCAGCGTTGAAGACCCCAGACAGGGCGCCTACGAGCAGTACTTC. This sequence encodes CSVEDPRQGAYEQYF.

This clonotype was seen a single time. The chain recombines TRBV6-6 with TRBJ1-1; 11 bases agree with TRBD1. V shed 8 bases, J shed 5 bases, and the junction held 10 bases outside the gene matches. Germline V gives CDR1 MNHNY, CDR2 SVGAGI (reference sequence). The CDR3 extends over 15 amino acids. This chain's CDR3 is CASLSGTGGRTEAFF. Here the CDR3 DNA reads TGTGCCAGCCTCTCCGGGACAGGGGGGAGGACTGAAGCTTTCTTT.

This clonotype was seen a few times. This chain links TRBV7-9 with TRBJ2-2; D remains ambiguous. CDR1 is SEHNR, CDR2 FQNEAQ, per germline (reference sequence). The CDR3 sequence is 12 residues long. The ends were cut back, 1 base at V and 6 bases at J, with 3 bases in the middle. The CDR3 loop reads CASSLGPGELFF. Here the CDR3 DNA reads TGTGCCAGCAGCTTAGGCCCCGGGGAGCTGTTTTTT.

The gene calls are TRBV12-5 and TRBJ2-3; the D gene is possibly TRBD1 (5 bases). The CDR3 is 13 residues long. Germline V gives CDR1 LGHNT, CDR2 FRNRAP. V gave up 2 bases and J gave up 4 bases, with 7 bases separating them. The DNA for the CDR3 is TGTGCTAGTGGTTTGTCCAGGGCAGATACGCAGTATTTT. This sequence encodes CASGLSRADTQYF.

The chain carries TRBV2 and TRBJ2-3; 13 bases fit TRBD2. This CDR3 is built from 16 residues. CDR1 is SNHLY and CDR2 is FYNNEI in the germline V gene. V shed 8 bases and J 4 bases; nucleotides not matched to a gene: 9. CDR3 bases: TGTGCCAGCGCTGATACTAGCGGGGGGGCGGCAGATACGCAGTATTTT. It encodes CASADTSGGAADTQYF.

V gene TRBV6-4 combines with J gene TRBJ2-3; 11 nucleotides line up with TRBD2. V lost 0 bases and J lost 3; bases outside the gene matches: 2. Germline lookup yields CDR1 MRHNA and CDR2 SNTAGT. The CDR3 length is 16 residues. CDR3 in DNA: TGTGCCAGCAGTGACTCTAGCGGGGGGGTGACAGATACGCAGTATTTT. As protein: CASSDSSGGVTDTQYF.

The chain couples TRBV20-1 to TRBJ2-7; tentatively, D is TRBD2 (5 bases). This CDR3 region has 14 residues. V was cut by 5 bases and J by 0 bases, with 14 bases left in between. Germline values: CDR1 DFQATT, CDR2 SNEGSKA (reference sequence). DNA for the CDR3: TGCAGTGCTTTACTAGTCCCGAGCTCCTACGAGCAGTACTTC. This gives the protein CSALLVPSSYEQYF.

The rearrangement uses TRBV4-3 and TRBJ1-2; TRBD1 aligns across 11 bases. There are 14 residues in the CDR3. V dropped 4 bases and J dropped 7; count of bases not matched to a gene: 5. Germline CDR1 and CDR2: LGHNA and YSLEER. Here the CDR3 DNA reads TGCGCCAGCAGCCGGGACAGGGGGGGAGGTGGCTACACCTTC. It codes for CASSRDRGGGGYTF.

The V gene is TRBV11-2, the J gene TRBJ2-6; 8 bases match TRBD1. The germline V gene has CDR1 SGHAT and CDR2 FQNNGV. The CDR3 covers 20 residues. With V trimmed by 5 bases and J by 0 bases, 15 bases remained unmatched. The CDR3 sequence: CASSQTGARVTSSGANVLTF. The CDR3 bases are TGTGCCAGCAGCCAGACAGGGGCCCGGGTGACCAGCTCTGGGGCCAACGTCCTGACTTTC. The entire variable domain, with the rest obtained from reference TRBV11-2 and TRBJ2-6, is as follows: EAGVAQSPRYKIIEKRQSVAFWCNPISGHATLYWYQQILGQGPKLLIQFQNNGVVDDSQLPKDRFSAERLKGVDSTLKIQPAKLEDSAVYLCASSQTGARVTSSGANVLTFGAGSRLTVL.

The V and J genes are TRBV9 and TRBJ2-1, with unresolved D. The CDR3 runs to 12 residues. The germline V gene has CDR1 SGDLS and CDR2 YYNGEE. V lost 2 bases, J lost 8 bases, and 8 bases lay in between. The CDR3 here is CASSVGSHEQFF. In DNA form, the CDR3 reads TGTGCCAGCAGCGTTGGTAGCCATGAGCAGTTCTTC.

This chain links TRBV23-1 with TRBJ1-1, with D perhaps TRBD1 (6 bases). TRBV23-1 falls under the ORF class, with uncertain function. The CDR3 extends over 17 amino acids. The V gene lost 1 base and the J gene lost 5 bases, with 20 bases spanning the gap. DNA of the CDR3: TGCGCCAGCAGTCAATGGATGGGGGCAGAGAATGGGACTGAAGCTTTCTTT. Its protein is CASSQWMGAENGTEAFF.

The rearrangement uses TRBV20-1 and TRBJ2-1; 8 bases are a match to TRBD1. With 5 bases clipped from V and 0 bases from J, the junction kept 9 bases outside the gene matches. The CDR3 sequence is 16 residues long. Looked up from germline, CDR1 is DFQATT and CDR2 is SNEGSKA (reference sequence). The CDR3, as DNA: TGCAGTGCTGGACGATCAGGGGGCGGCTCCTACAATGAGCAGTTCTTC. Translation gives CSAGRSGGGSYNEQFF.

This chain connects TRBV7-9 to TRBJ1-2; no definite D call. Germline assignment: CDR1 SEHNR and CDR2 FQNEAQ (reference sequence). CDR3 length: 16 amino acids. Trimming shortened V by 4 bases and J by 0 bases, and 15 bases separated the two germline ends. The CDR3 DNA sequence: TGTGCCAGCAGCTCGTCCGGGATTCAACCTAACTATGGCTACACCTTC. Amino acids: CASSSSGIQPNYGYTF.

The genes are TRBV6-2 or TRBV6-3 and TRBJ2-1; no firm D call. Germline values: CDR1 MNHEY, CDR2 SVGEGT. The CDR3 runs 13 residues. V was shortened by 4 bases and J by 8 bases, with 12 bases between the two germline ends. CDR3 sequence reads: CASSFSDPYEQFF. Written as DNA, the CDR3 is TGTGCCAGCAGTTTCTCAGACCCCTATGAGCAGTTCTTC.

The rearrangement links TRBV12-3 or TRBV12-4 to TRBJ1-1; D remains ambiguous. V shed 3 bases and J shed 6 bases, with 20 bases lying between them. This CDR3 has 16 residues. The CDR3 loop is CASSLSGVEGSAEAFF. As DNA, the CDR3 is TGTGCCAGCAGTTTGTCTGGGGTTGAAGGATCCGCTGAAGCTTTCTTT.

V usage is TRBV9 and J usage is TRBJ1-6; 7 nucleotides line up with TRBD1. Per germline, CDR1 SGDLS and CDR2 YYNGEE. The V and J ends lost 4 bases and 7 bases, in that order; junction bases with no gene match: 17. The CDR3 loop spans 18 amino acids. CDR3: CASSFRPGGQGENSPLHF. CDR3 bases: TGTGCCAGCAGCTTCCGCCCAGGTGGGCAGGGGGAAAATTCACCCCTCCACTTT. The complete variable domain, with remaining parts taken from reference TRBV9 and TRBJ1-6, reads DSGVTQTPKHLITATGQRVTLRCSPRSGDLSVYWYQQSLDQGLQFLIQYYNGEERAKGNILERFSAQQFPDLHSELNLSSLELGDSALYFCASSFRPGGQGENSPLHFGNGTRLTVT.

J is TRBJ1-2 and V is TRBV4-3; D remains unclear. The germline gives CDR1 LGHNA, CDR2 YSLEER. This CDR3 spans 15 amino acids. The V end was cut by 0 bases, the J end by 3 bases, with 11 bases between. The CDR3 DNA is TGCGCCAGCAGCCAAGAGCATCCAGACTACTATGGCTACACCTTC. It encodes CASSQEHPDYYGYTF.

This chain uses TRBV20-1 with TRBJ2-7; D not resolved. CDR1 is DFQATT, CDR2 SNEGSKA, per germline (reference sequence). Deletions cut 1 base from V and 3 bases from J, with 10 bases between. This CDR3 has 13 amino acids. The CDR3 region is CSARGPSFYEQYF. The CDR3 nucleotides read TGCAGTGCTAGAGGTCCCTCGTTCTACGAGCAGTACTTC.

The rearrangement joins TRBV12-5 to TRBJ1-2; D ambiguous. Trimming cost V 0 bases and J 0 bases, with 8 bases left between them. The germline V gene encodes CDR1 LGHNT and CDR2 FRNRAP. The CDR3 runs to 15 residues. CDR3: CASGLVNSPNYGYTF. CDR3 sequence (DNA): TGTGCTAGTGGTTTGGTGAACAGCCCTAACTATGGCTACACCTTC.

The chain is built from TRBV7-9 and TRBJ2-3; D possibly corresponds to TRBD1 (6 bases). This CDR3 contains 12 residues. V was trimmed by 8 bases and J by 6 bases, leaving 12 bases between them. Germline CDR1 is SEHNR and CDR2 is FQNEAQ (reference sequence). This CDR3 reads CASEGVADTQYF. CDR3 nucleotides: TGTGCCAGCGAGGGGGTAGCGGATACGCAGTATTTT.